This T cell receptor (beta chain) was recovered during a study of hypomethylating agent response in myelodysplastic syndrome. General observations from the study: Shared GLIPH2 clusters possibly recognizing novel MDS antigens remain unconfirmed. No significant post-treatment change in richness, rarefaction diversity or clonality, across all patients or response groups. The MDS versus healthy comparison may be affected by non-age-matched controls.

V gave up 0 bases and J gave up 4 bases, with 9 bases separating them. The length of the CDR3 is 14 residues. Germline assignment: CDR1 SGHTA and CDR2 FQGNSA. This clone was counted once. What it binds is not known. Repertoires were generated with immunoSEQ multiplex PCR, while TCRdb's copy carries only in-frame clones and drops some. The sample comprises around 1,600 clones, roughly 80% of which are singletons, and less than 20% rests with the top ten. This rearrangement joins TRBV7-2 to TRBJ1-2, with D tentatively TRBD1 (6 bases). This specimen consisted of bone marrow, obtained before or after starting hypomethylating agent treatment for myelodysplastic syndrome (not recorded which). The sequence was collected from a human donor with myelodysplastic syndrome. CDR3 sequence (DNA): TGTGCCAGCAGCTTAGCGGGGGCAGCCTATGGCTACACCTTC. Amino acids: CASSLAGAAYGYTF. The variable domain in full, with the rest retrieved from reference TRBV7-2 and TRBJ1-2, is GAGVSQSPSNKVTEKGKDVELRCDPISGHTALYWYRQSLGQGLEFLIYFQGNSAPDKSGLPSDRFSAERTGGSVSTLTIQRTQQEDSAVYLCASSLAGAAYGYTFGSGTRLTVV.